These T cell receptor beta chains were read from a single sample in a study of regulatory T cells in long-lasting Graves disease. TCRdb passed the multiplex PCR reads through MiXCR, listing each CDR3 protein once. The sample comprises some 300,000 distinct CDR3 sequences, roughly a fifth of which are singletons, and approximately 53% rests with the top ten. The sample in question was peripheral blood mononuclear cells (PBMCs), obtained when the disease was refractory, from a patient treated with antithyroid drugs. The receptors come from a female donor with Graves disease. Each CDR3 is given with its conserved first and last residue. A D gene is named only where the DNA matches it firmly. Rows may omit the clone size; those that give it use once, few, many or a size class.

>TRBV14|19|few|TRBJ2-6|-
TGTGCCAGCAGCCAAGCCCCGAAAAGATACCACTCTGGGGCCAACGTCCTGACTTTC
CASSQAPKRYHSGANVLTF
>TRBV28|15|many|TRBJ1-5|TRBD1
TGTGCCAGCAGTTCACAGGGGGCGCCCAATCAGCCCCAGCATTTT
CASSSQGAPNQPQHF
>TRBV6-2/TRBV6-3|14|few|TRBJ2-7|-
TGTGCCAGCAGTTATTCCATACAGGGCTACGAGCAGTACTTC
CASSYSIQGYEQYF
>TRBV20-1|20|many|TRBJ2-1|TRBD2
TGCAGTGCTAGAGGGACTAGCGGGAGAGCATCGATCGGCCCCTACAATGAGCAGTTCTTC
CSARGTSGRASIGPYNEQFF
>TRBV9|15|few|TRBJ2-5|TRBD1
TGTGCCAGCAGCGTAGGGGACAGGGATCAAGAGACCCAGTACTTC
CASSVGDRDQETQYF
>TRBV29-1|15|-|TRBJ2-1|TRBD1
TGCAGCGTTGATAATTGGGACAGGGCGATCGATGAGCAGTTCTTC
CSVDNWDRAIDEQFF
>TRBV28|13|many|TRBJ2-7|TRBD2
TGTGCCACTAGCGGGAGCCTCTCCTACGAGCAGTACTTC
CATSGSLSYEQYF
>TRBV19|14|few|TRBJ1-6|-
TGTGCCAGTAGTGGGCTGTTGAATAATTCACCCCTCCACTTT
CASSGLLNNSPLHF
>TRBV28|16|few|TRBJ2-1|TRBD2
TGTGCCAGCAGTTCCGGTAGCGGGACTCCCTCACATGAGCAGTTCTTC
CASSSGSGTPSHEQFF
>TRBV28|14|many|TRBJ1-5|-
TGTGCCAGCAGCCAAGGGACGGTCAATCAGCCCCAGCATTTT
CASSQGTVNQPQHF
>TRBV27|15|-|TRBJ2-5|-
TGTGCCAGCAGTTTTACGTCCGGACGAGGGGAGACCCAGTACTTC
CASSFTSGRGETQYF
>TRBV11-2|14|many|TRBJ2-7|-
TGTGCCAGCAGCTCCGGGGGACCCACCTACGAGCAGTACTTC
CASSSGGPTYEQYF
>TRBV7-2|14|-|TRBJ1-1|-
TGTGCCAGCAGCCCCCGGGAGGGGGATACTGAAGCTTTCTTT
CASSPREGDTEAFF
>TRBV11-2|14|few|TRBJ2-5|-
TGTGCCAGCAGGGTCGACAGTTTACAAGAGACCCAGTACTTC
CASRVDSLQETQYF
>TRBV5-1|14|-|TRBJ2-7|-
TGCGCCAGCAGCTCCGAGACAGTCTCCTACGAGCAGTACTTC
CASSSETVSYEQYF
>TRBV11-2|13|many|TRBJ2-2|-
TGTGCCAGCAGCGACGACAGGCCCGGGGAGCTGTTTTTT
CASSDDRPGELFF
>TRBV6-1|19|-|TRBJ2-7|TRBD1
TGTGCCAGCAGACCACAACTACGCACTCGCGGACAGGTCACCTACGAGCAGTACTTC
CASRPQLRTRGQVTYEQYF
>TRBV11-2|15|-|TRBJ2-1|TRBD2
TGTGCCAGCAGCCGTCTAGCGGGAGGGCCGTATGAGCAGTTCTTC
CASSRLAGGPYEQFF
>TRBV5-1|15|few|TRBJ2-7|TRBD2
TGCGCCAGCAGTCGGACTAGCGGGAGGTGGGACGAGCAGTACTTC
CASSRTSGRWDEQYF
>TRBV20-1|16|-|TRBJ2-3|TRBD2
TGCAGTGCTAATCGTTTGGGACTAGTTGGCACAGATACGCAGTATTTT
CSANRLGLVGTDTQYF
>TRBV6-1|12|once|TRBJ2-1|TRBD2
TGTGCCAGCAGCCTTACTAGCGGGGAGCAGTTCTTC
CASSLTSGEQFF
>TRBV27|16|-|TRBJ1-1|TRBD1
TGTGCCAGCAGTACAGGGGAATGGCCAGGGCGCACTGAAGCTTTCTTT
CASSTGEWPGRTEAFF
>TRBV7-9|16|many|TRBJ1-4|TRBD1
TGTGCCAGCAGCTTAGCCTCGGGACAGAGATATGAAAAACTGTTTTTT
CASSLASGQRYEKLFF
>TRBV10-3|13|few|TRBJ2-5|-
TGTGCCACTCAAGGGGGTTACCAAGAGACCCAGTACTTC
CATQGGYQETQYF
>TRBV14|15|few|TRBJ2-7|TRBD1
TGTGCCAGCAGCCACCCCCCGTCGACAGGGGACGAGCAGTACTTC
CASSHPPSTGDEQYF
>TRBV4-1|14|many|TRBJ2-7|-
TGCGCCAGCAGCCCTCTAGCGCACTCCTACGAGCAGTACTTC
CASSPLAHSYEQYF
>TRBV4-2|15|-|TRBJ1-3|-
TGTGCCAGCAGCCCCGGACGGCTCTCTGGAAACACCATATATTTT
CASSPGRLSGNTIYF
>TRBV5-1|14|few|TRBJ2-2|-
TGCGCCAGCAAACTCAGCCCGAACACCGGGGAGCTGTTTTTT
CASKLSPNTGELFF
>TRBV3-1|14|few|TRBJ1-1|-
TGTGCCAGCAGCCAAGAGGACAGGAACACTGAAGCTTTCTTT
CASSQEDRNTEAFF
>TRBV25-1|14|-|TRBJ1-5|-
TGTGCCAGCAGTGAGGGGGGGAGCAATCAGCCCCAGCATTTT
CASSEGGSNQPQHF
>TRBV15|13|many|TRBJ1-5|-
TGTGCCACCAGCGGGAGACAGGATCAGCCCCAGCATTTT
CATSGRQDQPQHF
>TRBV28|14|few|TRBJ2-3|-
TGTGCCAGCACCCGCCGGGGGACGACCGATACGCAGTATTTT
CASTRRGTTDTQYF
>TRBV15|16|few|TRBJ2-2|TRBD2
TGTGCCACCAGCAGACCTGGACTAGCGCGGGCCGGGGAGCTGTTTTTT
CATSRPGLARAGELFF
>TRBV20-1|14|few|TRBJ2-7|TRBD2
TGCAGTGCGTGGACTAGCGGGAGCTCCTACGAGCAGTACTTC
CSAWTSGSSYEQYF
>TRBV28|14|many|TRBJ2-5|-
TGTGCCAGCAGTCCCCTGGTATTGCAAGAGACCCAGTACTTC
CASSPLVLQETQYF
>TRBV9|18|-|TRBJ2-6|-
TGTGCCAGCAGCGAGGGACTCCCCGAAAGCTCTGGGGCCAACGTCCTGACTTTC
CASSEGLPESSGANVLTF
>TRBV14|14|-|TRBJ2-5|TRBD2
TGTGCCAGCAGTCAAAGCGGGAGTAGCGGGACCCAGTACTTC
CASSQSGSSGTQYF
>TRBV7-2|13|-|TRBJ1-3|-
TGTGCCAGCAGCTTACCGGGTAGAAACACCATATATTTT
CASSLPGRNTIYF
>TRBV7-9|12|few|TRBJ2-7|-
TGTGCCAGCACTGCGGAGACCTACGAGCAGTACTTC
CASTAETYEQYF
>TRBV4-2|15|-|TRBJ1-3|-
TGTGCCAGCAGCCAAGTCGCCCCGACTGGAAACACCATATATTTT
CASSQVAPTGNTIYF
>TRBV28|16|-|TRBJ1-5|-
TGTGCCAGCAGTTCGATATCTTTACAGGCTGTTGGGCCCCAGCATTTT
CASSSISLQAVGPQHF
>TRBV7-9|15|once|TRBJ2-7|TRBD2
TGTGCCAGCAGTTCGTTAGCGGGAGGTTTTTACGAGCAGTACTTC
CASSSLAGGFYEQYF
>TRBV19|15|-|TRBJ1-3|-
TGTGCCAGTAGTAATCTCCCGAACTCTGGAAACACCATATATTTT
CASSNLPNSGNTIYF
>TRBV19|20|-|TRBJ2-2|-
TGTGCCAGTAGTATAGATCTATTTGGGCTAGTAGTCCAGAACACCGGGGAGCTGTTTTTT
CASSIDLFGLVVQNTGELFF
>TRBV7-2|16|many|TRBJ2-5|TRBD2
TGTGCCAGCAGCTTAACGCCCGGGACTATTAGGGAGACCCAGTACTTC
CASSLTPGTIRETQYF